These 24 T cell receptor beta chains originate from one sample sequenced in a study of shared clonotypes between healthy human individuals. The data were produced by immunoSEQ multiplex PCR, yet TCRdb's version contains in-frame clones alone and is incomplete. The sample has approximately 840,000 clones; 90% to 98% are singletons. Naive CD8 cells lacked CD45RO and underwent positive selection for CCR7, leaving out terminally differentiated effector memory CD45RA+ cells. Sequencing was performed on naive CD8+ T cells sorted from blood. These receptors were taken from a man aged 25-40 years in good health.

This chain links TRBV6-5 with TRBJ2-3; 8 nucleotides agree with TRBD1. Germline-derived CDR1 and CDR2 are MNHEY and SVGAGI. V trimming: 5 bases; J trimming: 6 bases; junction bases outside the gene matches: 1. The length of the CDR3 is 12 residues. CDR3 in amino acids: CASSRTGDTQYF. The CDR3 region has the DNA TGTGCCAGCAGTCGGACAGGGGATACGCAGTATTTT.

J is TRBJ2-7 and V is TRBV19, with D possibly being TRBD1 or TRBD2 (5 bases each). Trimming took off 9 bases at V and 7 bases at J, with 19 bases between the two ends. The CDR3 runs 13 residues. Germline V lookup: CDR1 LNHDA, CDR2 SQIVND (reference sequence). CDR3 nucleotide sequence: TGTGCCAGCGCCGGGACGACGCTGCGGGAGCAGTACTTC. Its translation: CASAGTTLREQYF.

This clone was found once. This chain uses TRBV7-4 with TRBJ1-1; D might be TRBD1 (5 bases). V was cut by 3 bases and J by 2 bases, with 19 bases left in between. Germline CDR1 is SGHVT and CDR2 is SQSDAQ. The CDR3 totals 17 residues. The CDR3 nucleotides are TGTGCCAGCAGCTTCCCCAGAGGGACGGCTAATAACACTGAAGCTTTCTTT. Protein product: CASSFPRGTANNTEAFF. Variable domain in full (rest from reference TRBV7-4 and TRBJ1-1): GAGVSQSPRYKVAKRGRDVALRCDSISGHVTLYWYRQTLGQGSEVLTYSQSDAQRDKSGRPSGRFSAERPERSVSTLKIQRTEQGDSAVYLCASSFPRGTANNTEAFFGQGTRLTVV.

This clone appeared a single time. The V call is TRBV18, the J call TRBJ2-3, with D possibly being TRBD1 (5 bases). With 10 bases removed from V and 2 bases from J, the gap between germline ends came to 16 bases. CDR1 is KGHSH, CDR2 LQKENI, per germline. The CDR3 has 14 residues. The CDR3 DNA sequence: TGTGCCACCGCCTCGACAGCAGCCACAGATACGCAGTATTTT. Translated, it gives CATASTAATDTQYF.

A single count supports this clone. Here the CDR3 reads CASSLQGFTEAFF. In DNA, the CDR3 is TGTGCCAGCAGTCTTCAGGGTTTCACTGAAGCTTTCTTT. The V gene is TRBV6-5, the J gene TRBJ1-1, with a possible D match to TRBD1 (5 bases). CDR3 length: 13 residues. The V gene's germline CDR1 is MNHEY and CDR2 SVGAGI. The V end lost 5 bases, the J end lost 4 bases, and 11 bases lay between the germline ends.

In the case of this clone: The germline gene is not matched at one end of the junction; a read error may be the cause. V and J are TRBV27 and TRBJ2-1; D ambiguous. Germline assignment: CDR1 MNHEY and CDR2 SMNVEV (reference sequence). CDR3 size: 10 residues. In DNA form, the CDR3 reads TGTGCCAGCGGTTTCAATGAGCAGTTCTTC. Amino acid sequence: CASGFNEQFF.

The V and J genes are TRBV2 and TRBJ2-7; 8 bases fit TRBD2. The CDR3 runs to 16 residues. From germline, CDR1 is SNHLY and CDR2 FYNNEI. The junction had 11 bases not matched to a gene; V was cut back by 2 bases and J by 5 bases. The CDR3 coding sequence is TGTGCCAGCAGTGAAACTTCGGGAGGGCCTTTCGACGAGCAGTACTTC. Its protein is CASSETSGGPFDEQYF. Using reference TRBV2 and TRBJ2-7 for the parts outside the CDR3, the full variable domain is EPEVTQTPSHQVTQMGQEVILRCVPISNHLYFYWYRQILGQKVEFLVSFYNNEISEKSEIFDDQFSVERPDGSNFTLKIRSTKLEDSAMYFCASSETSGGPFDEQYFGPGTRLTVT.

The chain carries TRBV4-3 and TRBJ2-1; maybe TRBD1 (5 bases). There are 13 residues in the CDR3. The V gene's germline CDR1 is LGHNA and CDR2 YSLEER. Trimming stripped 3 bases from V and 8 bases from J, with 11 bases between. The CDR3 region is CASSHDSDDEQFF. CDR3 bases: TGCGCCAGCAGCCATGACAGCGATGATGAGCAGTTCTTC.

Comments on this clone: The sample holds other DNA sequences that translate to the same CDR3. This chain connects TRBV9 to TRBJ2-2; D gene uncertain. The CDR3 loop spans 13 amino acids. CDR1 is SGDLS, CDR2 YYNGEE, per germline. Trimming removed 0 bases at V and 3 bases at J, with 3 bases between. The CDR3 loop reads CASSVGDTGELFF. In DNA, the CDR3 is TGTGCCAGCAGCGTAGGGGACACCGGGGAGCTGTTTTTT.

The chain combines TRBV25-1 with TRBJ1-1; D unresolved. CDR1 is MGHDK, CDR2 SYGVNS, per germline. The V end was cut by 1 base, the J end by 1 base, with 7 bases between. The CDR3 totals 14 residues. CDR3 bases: TGTGCCAGCAGTGAATCCCAGTCGAACACTGAAGCTTTCTTT. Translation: CASSESQSNTEAFF.

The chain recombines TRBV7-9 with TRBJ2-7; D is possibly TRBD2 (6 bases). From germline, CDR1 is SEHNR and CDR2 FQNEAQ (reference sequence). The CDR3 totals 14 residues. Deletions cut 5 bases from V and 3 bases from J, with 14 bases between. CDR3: CASSPRLEGYEQYF. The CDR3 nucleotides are TGTGCCAGCAGCCCCCGACTAGAGGGCTACGAGCAGTACTTC.

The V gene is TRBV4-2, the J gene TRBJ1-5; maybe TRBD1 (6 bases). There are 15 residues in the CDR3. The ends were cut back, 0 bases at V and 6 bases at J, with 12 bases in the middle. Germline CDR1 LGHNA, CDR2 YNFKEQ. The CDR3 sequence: CASSQDWGGGQPQHF. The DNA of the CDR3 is TGTGCCAGCAGCCAAGATTGGGGGGGCGGTCAGCCCCAGCATTTT.

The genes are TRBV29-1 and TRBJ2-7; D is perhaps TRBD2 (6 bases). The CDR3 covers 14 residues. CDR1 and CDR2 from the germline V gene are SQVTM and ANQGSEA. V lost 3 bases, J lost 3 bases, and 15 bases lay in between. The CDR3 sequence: CSVENTGENYEQYF. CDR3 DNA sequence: TGCAGCGTTGAGAACACGGGGGAGAACTACGAGCAGTACTTC.

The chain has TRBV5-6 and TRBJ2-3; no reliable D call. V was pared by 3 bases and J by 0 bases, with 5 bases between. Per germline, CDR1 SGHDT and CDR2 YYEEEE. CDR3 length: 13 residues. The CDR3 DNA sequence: TGTGCCAGCAGCTGGAGCAGCACAGATACGCAGTATTTT. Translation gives CASSWSSTDTQYF.

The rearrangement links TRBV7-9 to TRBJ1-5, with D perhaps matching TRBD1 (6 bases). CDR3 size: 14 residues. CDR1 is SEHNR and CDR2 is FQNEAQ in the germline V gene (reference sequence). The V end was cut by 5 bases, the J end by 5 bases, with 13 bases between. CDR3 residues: CASSAIQGDQPQHF. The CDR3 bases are TGTGCCAGCAGCGCAATACAGGGAGATCAGCCCCAGCATTTT. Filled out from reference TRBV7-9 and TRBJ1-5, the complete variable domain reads DTGVSQNPRHKITKRGQNVTFRCDPISEHNRLYWYRQTLGQGPEFLTYFQNEAQLEKSRLLSDRFSAERPKGSFSTLEIQRTEQGDSAMYLCASSAIQGDQPQHFGDGTRLSIL.

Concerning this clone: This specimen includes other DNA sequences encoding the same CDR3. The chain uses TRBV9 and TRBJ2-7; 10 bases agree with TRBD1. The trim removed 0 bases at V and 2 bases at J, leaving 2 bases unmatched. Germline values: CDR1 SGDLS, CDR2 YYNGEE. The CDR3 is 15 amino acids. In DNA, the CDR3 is TGTGCCAGCAGCGTAGGACAGGGGGCAGCCTACGAGCAGTACTTC. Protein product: CASSVGQGAAYEQYF. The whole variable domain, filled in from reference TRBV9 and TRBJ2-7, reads DSGVTQTPKHLITATGQRVTLRCSPRSGDLSVYWYQQSLDQGLQFLIQYYNGEERAKGNILERFSAQQFPDLHSELNLSSLELGDSALYFCASSVGQGAAYEQYFGPGTRLTVT.

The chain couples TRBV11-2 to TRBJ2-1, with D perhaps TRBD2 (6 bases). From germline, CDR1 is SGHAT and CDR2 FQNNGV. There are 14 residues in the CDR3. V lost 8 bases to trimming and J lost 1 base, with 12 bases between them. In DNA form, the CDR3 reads TGTGCCAGCCGCCCGACTAGTTCCTACAATGAGCAGTTCTTC. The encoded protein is CASRPTSSYNEQFF.

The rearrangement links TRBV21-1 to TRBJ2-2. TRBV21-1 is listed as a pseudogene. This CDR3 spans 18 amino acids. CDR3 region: CASSKEWLRGVNTGELFF. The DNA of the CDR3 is TGTGCCAGCAGCAAAGAGTGGCTTCGTGGGGTAAACACCGGGGAGCTGTTTTTT.

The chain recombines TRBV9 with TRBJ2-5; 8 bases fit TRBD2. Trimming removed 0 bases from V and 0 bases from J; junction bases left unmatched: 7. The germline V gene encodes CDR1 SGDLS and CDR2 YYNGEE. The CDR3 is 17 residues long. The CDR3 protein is CASSVETGTRYQETQYF. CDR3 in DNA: TGTGCCAGCAGCGTAGAGACCGGGACTAGGTACCAAGAGACCCAGTACTTC.

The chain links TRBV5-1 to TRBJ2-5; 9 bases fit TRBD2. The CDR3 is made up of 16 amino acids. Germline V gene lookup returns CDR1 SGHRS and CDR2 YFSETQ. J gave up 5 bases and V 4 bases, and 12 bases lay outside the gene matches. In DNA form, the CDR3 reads TGCGCCAGCAGCCTGGCAGTAGCGGGAGTTCGGGAGACCCAGTACTTC. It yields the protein CASSLAVAGVRETQYF.

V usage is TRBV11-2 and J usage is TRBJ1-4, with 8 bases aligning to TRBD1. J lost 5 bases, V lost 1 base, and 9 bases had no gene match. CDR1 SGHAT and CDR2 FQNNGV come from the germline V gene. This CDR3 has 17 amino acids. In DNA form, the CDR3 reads TGTGCCAGCAGCTTAGGCCACAGGGGGGAGGGAAATGAAAAACTGTTTTTT. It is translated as CASSLGHRGEGNEKLFF.

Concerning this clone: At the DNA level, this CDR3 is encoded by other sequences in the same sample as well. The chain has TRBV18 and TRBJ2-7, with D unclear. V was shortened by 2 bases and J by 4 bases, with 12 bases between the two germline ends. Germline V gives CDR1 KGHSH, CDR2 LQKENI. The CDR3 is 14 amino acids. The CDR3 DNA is TGTGCCAGCTCACCAGGTGCAGGTGGGTACGAGCAGTACTTC. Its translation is CASSPGAGGYEQYF. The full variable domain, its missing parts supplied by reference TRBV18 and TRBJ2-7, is NAGVMQNPRHLVRRRGQEARLRCSPMKGHSHVYWYRQLPEEGLKFMVYLQKENIIDESGMPKERFSAEFPKEGPSILRIQQVVRGDSAAYFCASSPGAGGYEQYFGPGTRLTVT.

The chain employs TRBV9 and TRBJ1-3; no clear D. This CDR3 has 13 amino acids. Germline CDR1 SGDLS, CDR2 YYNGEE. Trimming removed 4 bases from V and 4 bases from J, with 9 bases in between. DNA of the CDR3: TGTGCCAGCAGCATCCAGCCCGGAAACACCATATATTTT. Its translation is CASSIQPGNTIYF.

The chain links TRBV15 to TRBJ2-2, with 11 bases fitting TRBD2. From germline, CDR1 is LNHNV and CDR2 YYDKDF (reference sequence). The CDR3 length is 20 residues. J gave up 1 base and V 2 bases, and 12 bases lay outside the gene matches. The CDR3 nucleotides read TGTGCCACCAGCAGACCTCCTAGCGGGAGGCCGACTAAGAACACCGGGGAGCTGTTTTTT. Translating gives CATSRPPSGRPTKNTGELFF.